This T cell receptor beta chain emerged from a study of OX40 agonist ivuxolimab in advanced cancers. Across the study: Among those enrolled, mean age was approximately 62 years (range about 23 to 90) and 75% to 90% were male.

This clone was detected only a few times. Antigen specificity is unknown. The V and J ends lost 4 bases and 1 base respectively, with 11 bases between them. The CDR3 sequence is 14 residues long. Germline lookup yields CDR1 SGHNT and CDR2 YYREEE (reference sequence). Study-wide results and limits: CD8+ T cells were the subset that, on average, had more expanded clones than CD4+.

Sequencing was performed with immunoSEQ multiplex PCR; in TCRdb, only in-frame clones are kept and a portion is missing. The table includes over 30,000 clones, around 80% detected once. The specimen comprised CD4+ or CD8+ T cells sorted from blood, sampled in a trial of the OX40 agonist ivuxolimab. The genes are TRBV5-4 and TRBJ1-1, with D hard to call. The sequence was obtained from an adult with an advanced solid tumor such as melanoma, head and neck, liver or kidney cancer. DNA for the CDR3: TGTGCCAGCAGCCCTCAGACTGGGAACACTGAAGCTTTCTTT. As protein: CASSPQTGNTEAFF.